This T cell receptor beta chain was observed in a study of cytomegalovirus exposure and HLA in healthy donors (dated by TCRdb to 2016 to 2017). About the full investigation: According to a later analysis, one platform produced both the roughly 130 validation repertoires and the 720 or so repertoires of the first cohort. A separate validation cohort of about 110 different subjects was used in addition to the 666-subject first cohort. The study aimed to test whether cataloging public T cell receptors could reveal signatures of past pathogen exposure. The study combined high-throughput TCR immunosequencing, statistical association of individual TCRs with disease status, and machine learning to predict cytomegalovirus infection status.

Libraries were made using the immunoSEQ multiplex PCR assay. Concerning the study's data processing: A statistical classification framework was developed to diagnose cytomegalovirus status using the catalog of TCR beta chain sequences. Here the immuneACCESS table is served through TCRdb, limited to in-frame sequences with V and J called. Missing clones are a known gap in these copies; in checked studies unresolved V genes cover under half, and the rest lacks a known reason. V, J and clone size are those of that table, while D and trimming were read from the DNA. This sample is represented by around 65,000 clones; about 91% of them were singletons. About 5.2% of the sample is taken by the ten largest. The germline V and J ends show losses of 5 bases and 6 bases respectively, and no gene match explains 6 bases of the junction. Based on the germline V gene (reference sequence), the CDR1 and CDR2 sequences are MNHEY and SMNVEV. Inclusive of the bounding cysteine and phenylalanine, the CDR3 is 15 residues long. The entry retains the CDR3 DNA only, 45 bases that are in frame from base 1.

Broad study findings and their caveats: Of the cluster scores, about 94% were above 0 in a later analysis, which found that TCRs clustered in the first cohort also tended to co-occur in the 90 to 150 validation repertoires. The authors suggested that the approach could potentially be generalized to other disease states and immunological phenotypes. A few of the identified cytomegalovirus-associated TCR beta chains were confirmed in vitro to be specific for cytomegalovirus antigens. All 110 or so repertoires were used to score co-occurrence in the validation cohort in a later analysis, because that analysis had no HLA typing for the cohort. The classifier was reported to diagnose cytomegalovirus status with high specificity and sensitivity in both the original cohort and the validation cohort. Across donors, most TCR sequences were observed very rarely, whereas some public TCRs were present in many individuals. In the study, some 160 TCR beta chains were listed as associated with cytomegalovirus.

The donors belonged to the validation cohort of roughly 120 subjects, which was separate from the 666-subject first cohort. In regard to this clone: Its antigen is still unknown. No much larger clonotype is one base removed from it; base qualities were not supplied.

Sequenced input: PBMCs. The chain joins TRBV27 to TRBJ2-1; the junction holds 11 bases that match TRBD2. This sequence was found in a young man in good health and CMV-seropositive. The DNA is TGTGCCAGCAGTCCCGGGACTAGCGGCACCAATGAGCAGTTCTTC. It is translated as CASSPGTSGTNEQFF.